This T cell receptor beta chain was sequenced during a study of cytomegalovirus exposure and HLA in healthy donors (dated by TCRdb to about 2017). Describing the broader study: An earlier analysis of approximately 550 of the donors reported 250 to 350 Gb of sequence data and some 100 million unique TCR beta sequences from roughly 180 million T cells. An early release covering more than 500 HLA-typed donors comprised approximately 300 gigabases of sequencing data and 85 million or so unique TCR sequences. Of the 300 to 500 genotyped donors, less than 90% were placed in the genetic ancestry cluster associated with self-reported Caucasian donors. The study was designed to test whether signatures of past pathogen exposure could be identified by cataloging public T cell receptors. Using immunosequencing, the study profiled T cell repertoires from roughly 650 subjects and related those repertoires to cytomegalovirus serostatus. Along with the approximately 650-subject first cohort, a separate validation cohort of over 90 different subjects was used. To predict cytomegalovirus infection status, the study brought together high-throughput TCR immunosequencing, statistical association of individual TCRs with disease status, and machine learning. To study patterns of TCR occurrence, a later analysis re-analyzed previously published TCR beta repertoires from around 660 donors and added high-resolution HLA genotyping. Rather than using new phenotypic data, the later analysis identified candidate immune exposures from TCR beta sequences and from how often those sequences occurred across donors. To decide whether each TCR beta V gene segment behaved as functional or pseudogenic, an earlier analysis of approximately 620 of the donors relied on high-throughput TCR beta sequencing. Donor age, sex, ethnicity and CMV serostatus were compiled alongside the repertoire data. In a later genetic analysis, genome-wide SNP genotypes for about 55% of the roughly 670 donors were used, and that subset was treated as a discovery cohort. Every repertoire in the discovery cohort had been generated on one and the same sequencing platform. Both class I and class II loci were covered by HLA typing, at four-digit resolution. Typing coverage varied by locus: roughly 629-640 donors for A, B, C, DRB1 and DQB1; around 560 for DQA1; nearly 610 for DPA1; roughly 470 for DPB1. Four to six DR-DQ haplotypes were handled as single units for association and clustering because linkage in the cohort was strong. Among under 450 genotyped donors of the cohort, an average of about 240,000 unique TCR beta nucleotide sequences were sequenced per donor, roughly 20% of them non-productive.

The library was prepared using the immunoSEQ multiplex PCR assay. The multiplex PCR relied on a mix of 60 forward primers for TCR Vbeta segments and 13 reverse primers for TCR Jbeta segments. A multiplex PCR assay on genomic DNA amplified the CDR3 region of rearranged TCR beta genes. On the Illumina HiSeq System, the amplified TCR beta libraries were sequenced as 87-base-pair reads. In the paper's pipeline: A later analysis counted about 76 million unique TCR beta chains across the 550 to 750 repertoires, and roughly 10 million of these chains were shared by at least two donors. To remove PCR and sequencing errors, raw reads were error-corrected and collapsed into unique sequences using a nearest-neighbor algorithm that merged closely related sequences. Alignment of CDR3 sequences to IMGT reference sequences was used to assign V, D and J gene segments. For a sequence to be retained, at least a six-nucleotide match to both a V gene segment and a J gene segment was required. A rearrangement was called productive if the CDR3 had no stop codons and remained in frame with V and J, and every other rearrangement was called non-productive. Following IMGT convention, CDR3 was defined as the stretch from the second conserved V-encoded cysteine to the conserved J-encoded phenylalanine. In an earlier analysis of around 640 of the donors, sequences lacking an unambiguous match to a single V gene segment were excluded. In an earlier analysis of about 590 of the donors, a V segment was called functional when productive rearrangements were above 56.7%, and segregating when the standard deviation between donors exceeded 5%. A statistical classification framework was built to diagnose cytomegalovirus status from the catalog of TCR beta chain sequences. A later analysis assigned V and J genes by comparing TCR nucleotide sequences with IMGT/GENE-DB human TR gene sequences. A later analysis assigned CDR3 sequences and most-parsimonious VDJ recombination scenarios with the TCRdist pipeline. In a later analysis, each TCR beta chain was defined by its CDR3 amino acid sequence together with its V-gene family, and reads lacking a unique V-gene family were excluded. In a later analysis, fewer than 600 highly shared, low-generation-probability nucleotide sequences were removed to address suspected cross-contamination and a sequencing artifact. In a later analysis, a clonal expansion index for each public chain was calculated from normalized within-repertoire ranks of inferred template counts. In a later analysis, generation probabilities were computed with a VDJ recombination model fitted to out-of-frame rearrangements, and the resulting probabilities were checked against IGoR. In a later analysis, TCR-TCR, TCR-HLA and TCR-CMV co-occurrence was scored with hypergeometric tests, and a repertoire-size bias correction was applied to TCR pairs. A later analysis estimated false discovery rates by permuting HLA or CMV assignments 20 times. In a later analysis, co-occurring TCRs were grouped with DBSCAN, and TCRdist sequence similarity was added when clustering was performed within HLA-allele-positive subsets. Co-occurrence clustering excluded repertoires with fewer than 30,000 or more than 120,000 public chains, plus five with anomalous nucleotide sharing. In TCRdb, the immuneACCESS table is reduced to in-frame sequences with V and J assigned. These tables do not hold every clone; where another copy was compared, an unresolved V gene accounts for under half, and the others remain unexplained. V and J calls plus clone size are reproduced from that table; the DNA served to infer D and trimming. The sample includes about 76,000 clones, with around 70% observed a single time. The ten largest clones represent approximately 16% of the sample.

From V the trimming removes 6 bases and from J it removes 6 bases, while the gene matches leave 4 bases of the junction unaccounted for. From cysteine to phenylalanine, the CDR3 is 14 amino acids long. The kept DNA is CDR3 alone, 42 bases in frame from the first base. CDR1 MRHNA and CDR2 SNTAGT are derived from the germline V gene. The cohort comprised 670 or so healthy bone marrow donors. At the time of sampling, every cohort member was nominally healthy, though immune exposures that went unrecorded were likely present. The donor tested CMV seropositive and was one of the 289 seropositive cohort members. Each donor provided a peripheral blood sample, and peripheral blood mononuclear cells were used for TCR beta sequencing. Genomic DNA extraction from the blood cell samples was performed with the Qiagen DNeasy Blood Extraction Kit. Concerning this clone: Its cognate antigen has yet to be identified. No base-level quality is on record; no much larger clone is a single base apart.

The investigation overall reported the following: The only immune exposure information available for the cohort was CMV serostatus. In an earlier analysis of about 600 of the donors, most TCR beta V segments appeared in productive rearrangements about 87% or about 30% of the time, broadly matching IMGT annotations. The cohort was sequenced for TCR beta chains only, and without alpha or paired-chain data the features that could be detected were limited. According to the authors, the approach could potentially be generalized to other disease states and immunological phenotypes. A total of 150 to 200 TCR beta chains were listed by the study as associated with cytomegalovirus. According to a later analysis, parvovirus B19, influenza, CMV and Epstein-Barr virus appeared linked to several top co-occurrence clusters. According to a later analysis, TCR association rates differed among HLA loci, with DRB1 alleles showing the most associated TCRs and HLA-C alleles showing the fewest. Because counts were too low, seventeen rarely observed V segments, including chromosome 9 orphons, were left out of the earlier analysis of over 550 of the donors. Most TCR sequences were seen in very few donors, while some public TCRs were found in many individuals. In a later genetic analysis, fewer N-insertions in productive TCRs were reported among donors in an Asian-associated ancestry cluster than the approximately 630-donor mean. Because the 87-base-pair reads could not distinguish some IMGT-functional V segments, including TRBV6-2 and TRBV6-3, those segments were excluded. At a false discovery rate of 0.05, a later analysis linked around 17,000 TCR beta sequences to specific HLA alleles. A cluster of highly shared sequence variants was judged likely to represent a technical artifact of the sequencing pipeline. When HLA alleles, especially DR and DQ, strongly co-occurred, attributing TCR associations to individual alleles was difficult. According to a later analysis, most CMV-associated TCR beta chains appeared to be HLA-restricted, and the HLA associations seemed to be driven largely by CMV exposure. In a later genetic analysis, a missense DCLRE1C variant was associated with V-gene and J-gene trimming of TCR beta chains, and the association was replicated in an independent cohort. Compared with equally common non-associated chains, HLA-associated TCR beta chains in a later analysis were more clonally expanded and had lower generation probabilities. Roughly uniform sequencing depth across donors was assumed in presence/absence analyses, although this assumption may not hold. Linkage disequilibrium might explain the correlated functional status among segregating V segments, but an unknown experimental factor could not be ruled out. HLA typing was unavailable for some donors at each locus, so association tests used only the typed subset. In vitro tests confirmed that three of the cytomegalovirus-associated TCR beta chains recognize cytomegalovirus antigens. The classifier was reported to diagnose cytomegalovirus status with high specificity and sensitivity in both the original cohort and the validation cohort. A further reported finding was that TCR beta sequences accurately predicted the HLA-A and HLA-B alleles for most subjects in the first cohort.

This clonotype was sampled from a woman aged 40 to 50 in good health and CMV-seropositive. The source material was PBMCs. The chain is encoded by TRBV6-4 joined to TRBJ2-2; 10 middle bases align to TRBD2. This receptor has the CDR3 CASSPGLAPGELFF. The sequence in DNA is TGTGCCAGCAGCCCGGGACTAGCGCCCGGGGAGCTGTTTTTT.